This passage covers 9 T cell receptor beta chains from one sample sequenced in a study of cytomegalovirus exposure and HLA in healthy donors. In the PCR, 60 Vbeta and 13 Jbeta primers were used. Profiled with immunoSEQ multiplex PCR; TCRdb holds only in-frame clones, not every one. The sample has some 80,000 clones, 78% seen once. The material sequenced was PBMCs. These TCRs come from a young man in good health and CMV-seropositive.

The chain combines TRBV29-1 with TRBJ2-3; 15 bases fit TRBD2. CDR1 SQVTM and CDR2 ANQGSEA come from the germline V gene. V trimming: 5 bases; J trimming: 0 bases; junction bases outside the gene matches: 9. This CDR3 spans 18 amino acids. Here the CDR3 reads CSVPGLAGGRSSTDTQYF. CDR3 bases: TGCAGCGTTCCCGGACTAGCGGGAGGGCGAAGTAGCACAGATACGCAGTATTTT.

The chain joins TRBV4-1 to TRBJ2-7; 10 positions agree with TRBD1. CDR1 MGHRA and CDR2 YSYEKL come from the germline V gene. This CDR3 spans 14 amino acids. Losses at the gene ends were 3 bases for V and 4 bases for J; bases not matched to a gene: 3. As DNA, the CDR3 is TGCGCCAGCAGCCAGCGGACAGGGGGTTACGAGCAGTACTTC. Protein product: CASSQRTGGYEQYF.

J is TRBJ2-1 and V is TRBV14, with 8 bases fitting TRBD1. The V segment lost 4 bases and the J segment 0 bases; nucleotides outside the gene matches: 5. This CDR3 is 16 amino acids long. Germline V lookup: CDR1 SGHDN, CDR2 FVKESK. The chain's CDR3 is CASSRRQGSSYNEQFF. In nucleotides, the CDR3 is TGTGCCAGCAGCCGGAGACAGGGGAGCTCCTACAATGAGCAGTTCTTC.

This clone appeared a single time. The chain links TRBV7-6 to TRBJ2-7, with D perhaps matching TRBD1 (6 bases). Germline V CDR1 and CDR2: SGHVS, FNYEAQ. The CDR3 is 12 amino acids. V lost 5 bases and J lost 5, with 10 bases in between. The chain's CDR3 is CASSPGQHEQYF. DNA for the CDR3: TGTGCCAGCAGCCCAGGACAGCACGAGCAGTACTTC.

The rearrangement uses TRBV7-8 and TRBJ2-7, with 14 nucleotides matching TRBD2. V lost 5 bases, J lost 5 bases, and 2 bases stayed unmatched. CDR3 length: 14 residues. Germline-derived CDR1 and CDR2 are SGHVS and FQNEAQ. The CDR3 region is CASSGTSGSHEQYF. DNA for the CDR3: TGTGCCAGCAGCGGGACTAGCGGGAGCCACGAGCAGTACTTC.

J is TRBJ2-7 and V is TRBV28; D perhaps matches TRBD2 (6 bases). The CDR3 spans 14 residues. From germline, CDR1 is MDHEN and CDR2 SYDVKM. V was shortened by 7 bases and J by 1 base, with 14 bases between the two germline ends. The CDR3 nucleotides are TGTGCCAGCAACCAAAGGACTACATCCTACGAGCAGTACTTC. Translation: CASNQRTTSYEQYF.

A single count supports this clone. The chain couples TRBV4-1 to TRBJ1-5, with 7 bases that match TRBD1. This CDR3 region has 14 residues. Per germline, CDR1 MGHRA and CDR2 YSYEKL. Trimming at V came to 1 base and at J to 7 bases, leaving 4 bases not matched to a gene. CDR3 coding DNA: TGCGCCAGCAGCCAAGGACAGGGCTTACAGCCCCAGCATTTT. Its protein product is CASSQGQGLQPQHF.

The chain combines TRBV11-2 with TRBJ2-1; tentatively, D is TRBD2 (6 bases). The CDR3 contains 12 residues. Germline values: CDR1 SGHAT, CDR2 FQNNGV. Deletions cut 5 bases from V and 10 bases from J, with 12 bases between. The CDR3 DNA sequence: TGTGCCAGCAGCCGCGGAGGGAGGGAGCAGTTCTTC. Amino acid sequence: CASSRGGREQFF.

The chain is built from TRBV25-1 and TRBJ2-7; 8 bases agree with TRBD1. The V gene's germline CDR1 is MGHDK and CDR2 SYGVNS. The J segment lost 4 bases and the V segment lost 0 bases, leaving 5 bases of the junction unmatched. The CDR3 runs 15 residues. The CDR3 coding sequence is TGTGCCAGCAGTGAATATTCAGGACAGGGTTACGAGCAGTACTTC. Translated, it gives CASSEYSGQGYEQYF.